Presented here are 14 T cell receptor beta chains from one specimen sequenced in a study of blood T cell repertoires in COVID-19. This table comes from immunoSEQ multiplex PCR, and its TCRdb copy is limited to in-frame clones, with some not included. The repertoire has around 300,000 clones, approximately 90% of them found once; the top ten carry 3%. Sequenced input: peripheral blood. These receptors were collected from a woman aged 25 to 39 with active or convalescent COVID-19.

CDR3 DNA: TGTGCCAGTTGGACGGGAGGATACGGCTACACCTTC. Its protein product is CASWTGGYGYTF. This chain uses TRBV19 with TRBJ1-2; D unresolved. The CDR3 is made up of 12 amino acids. CDR1 is LNHDA, CDR2 SQIVND, per germline (reference sequence). The V end lost 8 bases, the J end lost 8 bases, and 15 bases lay between the germline ends.

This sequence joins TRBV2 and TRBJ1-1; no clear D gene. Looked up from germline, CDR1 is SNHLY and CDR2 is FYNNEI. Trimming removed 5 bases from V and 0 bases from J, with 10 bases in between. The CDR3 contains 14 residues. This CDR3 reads CASSYSRLNTEAFF. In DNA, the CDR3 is TGTGCCAGCAGTTACAGCCGACTGAACACTGAAGCTTTCTTT.

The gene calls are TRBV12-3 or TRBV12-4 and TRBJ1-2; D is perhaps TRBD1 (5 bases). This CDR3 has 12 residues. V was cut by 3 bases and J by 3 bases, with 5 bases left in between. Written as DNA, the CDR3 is TGTGCCAGCAGTTTCAGGGACTATGGCTACACCTTC. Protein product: CASSFRDYGYTF.

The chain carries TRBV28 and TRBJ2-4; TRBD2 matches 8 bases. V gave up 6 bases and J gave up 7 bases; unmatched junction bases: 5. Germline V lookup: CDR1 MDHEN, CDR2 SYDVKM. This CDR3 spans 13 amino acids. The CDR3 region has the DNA TGTGCCAGCAGCCCCGGCGGGGGGAACATTCAGTACTTC. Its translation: CASSPGGGNIQYF.

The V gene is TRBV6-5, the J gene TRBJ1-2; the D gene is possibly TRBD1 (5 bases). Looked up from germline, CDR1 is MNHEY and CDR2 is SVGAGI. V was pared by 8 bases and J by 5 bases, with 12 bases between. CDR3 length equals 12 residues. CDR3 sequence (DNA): TGTGCCAGCCGGTCGGGGGATTATGGCTACACCTTC. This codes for CASRSGDYGYTF.

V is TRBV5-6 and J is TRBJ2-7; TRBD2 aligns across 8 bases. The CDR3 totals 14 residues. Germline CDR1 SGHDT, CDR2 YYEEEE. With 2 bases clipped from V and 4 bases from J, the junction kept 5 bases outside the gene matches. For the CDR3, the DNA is TGTGCCAGCAGCTTAGGCGGGGGGCGATACGAGCAGTACTTC. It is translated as CASSLGGGRYEQYF.

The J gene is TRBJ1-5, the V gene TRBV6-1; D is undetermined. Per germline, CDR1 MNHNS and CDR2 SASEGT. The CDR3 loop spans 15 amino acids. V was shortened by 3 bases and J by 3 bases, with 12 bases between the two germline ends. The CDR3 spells CASSEETAFNQPQHF. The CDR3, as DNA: TGTGCCAGCAGTGAGGAAACAGCTTTCAATCAGCCCCAGCATTTT.

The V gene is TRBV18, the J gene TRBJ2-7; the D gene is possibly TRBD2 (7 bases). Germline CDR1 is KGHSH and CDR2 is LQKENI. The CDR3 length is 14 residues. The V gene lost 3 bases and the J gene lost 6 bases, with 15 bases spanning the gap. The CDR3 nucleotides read TGTGCCAGCTCACCGGGGGGGGGCTTGGTCGAGCAGTACTTC. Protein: CASSPGGGLVEQYF. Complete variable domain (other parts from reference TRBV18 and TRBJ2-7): NAGVMQNPRHLVRRRGQEARLRCSPMKGHSHVYWYRQLPEEGLKFMVYLQKENIIDESGMPKERFSAEFPKEGPSILRIQQVVRGDSAAYFCASSPGGGLVEQYFGPGTRLTVT.

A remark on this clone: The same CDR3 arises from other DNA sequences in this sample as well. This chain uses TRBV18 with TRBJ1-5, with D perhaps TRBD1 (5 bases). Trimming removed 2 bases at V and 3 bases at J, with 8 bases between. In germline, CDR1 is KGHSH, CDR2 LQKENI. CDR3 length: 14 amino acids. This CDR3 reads CASSPGGDNQPQHF. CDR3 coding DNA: TGTGCCAGCTCACCAGGGGGGGACAATCAGCCCCAGCATTTT.

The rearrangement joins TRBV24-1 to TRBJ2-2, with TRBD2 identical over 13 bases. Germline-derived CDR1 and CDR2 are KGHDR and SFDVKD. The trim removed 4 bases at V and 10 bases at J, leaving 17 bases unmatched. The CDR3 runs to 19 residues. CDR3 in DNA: TGTGCCACCAGTGACCGACACGGACTAGCGGGGGCCCCGTCCGAGGAGCTGTTTTTT. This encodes CATSDRHGLAGAPSEELFF.

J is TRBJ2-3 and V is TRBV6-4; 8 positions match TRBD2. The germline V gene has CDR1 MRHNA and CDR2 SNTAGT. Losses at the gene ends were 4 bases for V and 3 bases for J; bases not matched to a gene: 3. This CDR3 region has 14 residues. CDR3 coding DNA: TGTGCCAGCAGTGCGGGGGGGGAAACAGATACGCAGTATTTT. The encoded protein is CASSAGGETDTQYF.

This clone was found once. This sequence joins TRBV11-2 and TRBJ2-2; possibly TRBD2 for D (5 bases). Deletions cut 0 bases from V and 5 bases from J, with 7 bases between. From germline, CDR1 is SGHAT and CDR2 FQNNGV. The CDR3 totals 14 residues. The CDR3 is CASSLERDTGELFF. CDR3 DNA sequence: TGTGCCAGCAGCTTAGAGAGGGATACCGGGGAGCTGTTTTTT.

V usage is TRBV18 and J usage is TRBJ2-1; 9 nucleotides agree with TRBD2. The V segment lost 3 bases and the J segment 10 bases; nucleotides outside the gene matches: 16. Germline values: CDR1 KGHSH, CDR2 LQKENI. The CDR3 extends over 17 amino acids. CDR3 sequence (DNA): TGTGCCAGCTCACCCTACGGGGTAGCGGGGGTCTTCATGGAGCAGTTCTTC. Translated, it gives CASSPYGVAGVFMEQFF.

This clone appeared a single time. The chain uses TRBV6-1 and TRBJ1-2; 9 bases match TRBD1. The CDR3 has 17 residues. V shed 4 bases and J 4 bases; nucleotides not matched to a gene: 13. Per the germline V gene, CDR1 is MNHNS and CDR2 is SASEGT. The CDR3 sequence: CASSALRDREVGYGYTF. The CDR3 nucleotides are TGTGCCAGCAGTGCCCTTCGGGACAGGGAGGTTGGCTATGGCTACACCTTC.